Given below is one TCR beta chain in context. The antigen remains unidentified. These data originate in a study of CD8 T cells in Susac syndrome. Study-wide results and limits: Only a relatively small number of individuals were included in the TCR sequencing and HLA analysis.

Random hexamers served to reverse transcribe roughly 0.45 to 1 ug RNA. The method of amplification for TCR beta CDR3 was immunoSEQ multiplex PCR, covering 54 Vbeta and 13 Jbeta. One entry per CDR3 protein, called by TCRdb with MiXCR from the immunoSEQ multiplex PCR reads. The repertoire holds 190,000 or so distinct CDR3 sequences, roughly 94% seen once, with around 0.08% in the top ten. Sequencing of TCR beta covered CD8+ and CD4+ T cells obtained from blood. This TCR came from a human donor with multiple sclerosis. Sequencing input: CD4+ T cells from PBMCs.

The CDR3 loop is CASSDPHREDNEQFF. As DNA, the CDR3 is TGTGCCAGCAGTGATCCTCACAGGGAGGACAATGAGCAGTTCTTC. The rearrangement uses TRBV25-1 and TRBJ2-1; D is tentatively TRBD1 or TRBD2 (6 bases each). Between the trimmed V and J ends, which lost 3 bases and 5 bases, there was a span of 14 bases. CDR1 and CDR2 from the germline V gene are MGHDK and SYGVNS. The CDR3 is 15 residues long.